A single TCR beta chain is shown here with its context. The antigen remains undetermined. The CDR3 extends over 15 amino acids. CDR1 and CDR2 (germline): SGHRS, YFSETQ. J gave up 0 bases and V 1 base, and 2 bases lay outside the gene matches. Several immunoSEQ 96-well plates shared each subset's DNA, each plate a replicate. Using immunoSEQ multiplex PCR, the repertoire was profiled, and TCRdb retains in-frame clones only, with some absent. The sample yields hundreds of thousands of clones, approximately 79% seen once. This sample was included in a study of shared clonotypes between healthy human individuals. Study in general: Researchers assigned three CD4 naive, three CD4 memory, two CD8 naive and one CD8 memory plate to each donor. Broader study findings: At large depth, rarefaction still showed sorted-subset sequencing to be incomplete. Limited genetic and exposure-history diversity came from having few donors.

Material: memory CD4+ T cells sorted from blood. Subset defined: CD45RA-negative fraction. The clonotype originates from a woman aged 25-40 years in good health. The rearrangement links TRBV5-1 to TRBJ2-3, with 7 positions matching TRBD2. The CDR3 sequence is CASSLSGISTDTQYF. For the CDR3, the DNA is TGCGCCAGCAGCTTGAGCGGGATTAGCACAGATACGCAGTATTTT.